Each of the 26 T cell receptor beta chains below was sequenced from the same sample in a study of blood T cell repertoires in COVID-19. TCRdb's table, derived via immunoSEQ multiplex PCR, lists solely in-frame clones and lacks some. Here the sample spans approximately 58,000 clones, approximately 80% being singletons. Sequencing was done on a sample of peripheral blood. The origin of the receptors is a woman aged 55-70 years with acute or convalescent COVID-19.

V is TRBV5-6 and J is TRBJ2-1; TRBD2 aligns across 10 bases. The ends lost 2 bases at V and 8 bases at J; junction bases unmatched: 7. This CDR3 comprises 15 residues. The V gene's germline CDR1 is SGHDT and CDR2 YYEEEE. The CDR3 DNA reads TGTGCCAGCAGCTTCTCCGGGACTAGCGTCGATGAGCAGTTCTTC. The encoded protein is CASSFSGTSVDEQFF.

The rearrangement joins TRBV5-4 to TRBJ2-7; a possible D gene is TRBD1 (5 bases). Germline V gene data show CDR1 as SGHNT and CDR2 as YYREEE (reference sequence). This CDR3 comprises 13 residues. V was pared by 0 bases and J by 4 bases, with 8 bases between. The CDR3 region is CASSLAGNYEQYF. The DNA of the CDR3 is TGTGCCAGCAGCTTGGCAGGGAATTACGAGCAGTACTTC.

The chain combines TRBV11-3 with TRBJ2-1; a weak D match, TRBD2 (5 bases). With 5 bases removed from V and 4 bases from J, the gap between germline ends came to 18 bases. This CDR3 is built from 16 residues. Germline CDR1 reads SGHNT; CDR2 reads YENEEA. The chain's CDR3 is CASSRERRHLYNEQFF. The CDR3 DNA sequence: TGTGCCAGCAGCCGCGAGCGGCGACATCTTTACAATGAGCAGTTCTTC.

The J gene is TRBJ1-4, the V gene TRBV19, with TRBD1 matching 7 bases. Germline-derived CDR1 and CDR2 are LNHDA and SQIVND (reference sequence). The CDR3 loop spans 13 amino acids. Trimming at V came to 9 bases and at J to 7 bases, leaving 8 bases not matched to a gene. This CDR3 reads CASLDRAPEKLFF. The CDR3 nucleotides are TGTGCCAGCCTCGACAGGGCACCTGAAAAACTGTTTTTT.

As DNA, the CDR3 is TGTGCCAGCAGTGAACCGACTAGCGGGAGAACAGATACGCAGTATTTT. This encodes CASSEPTSGRTDTQYF. The V and J genes are TRBV2 and TRBJ2-3; 12 bases match TRBD2. This CDR3 region has 16 residues. The V segment lost 2 bases and the J segment 3 bases; nucleotides outside the gene matches: 3. Germline V lookup: CDR1 SNHLY, CDR2 FYNNEI.

This chain joins TRBV19 and TRBJ1-5; 9 bases line up with TRBD1. The junction had 4 bases not matched to a gene; V was cut back by 9 bases and J by 1 base. The CDR3 loop spans 14 amino acids. Germline CDR1 reads LNHDA; CDR2 reads SQIVND (reference sequence). The CDR3 bases are TGTGCCAGCTCGGGACAGGGAAGCAATCAGCCCCAGCATTTT. Translation gives CASSGQGSNQPQHF. Using reference TRBV19 and TRBJ1-5 for the parts outside the CDR3, the full variable domain is DGGITQSPKYLFRKEGQNVTLSCEQNLNHDAMYWYRQDPGQGLRLIYYSQIVNDFQKGDIAEGYSVSREKKESFPLTVTSAQKNPTAFYLCASSGQGSNQPQHFGDGTRLSIL.

The CDR3 loop is CATRRNRGKGQEKLFF. The DNA of the CDR3 is TGTGCCACCAGGAGAAATAGGGGGAAGGGCCAAGAAAAACTGTTTTTT. V is TRBV15 and J is TRBJ1-4, with a tentative D call TRBD1 (6 bases). Germline V gene sequence: CDR1 LNHNV, CDR2 YYDKDF (reference sequence). This CDR3 comprises 16 residues. V was trimmed by 6 bases and J by 8 bases, leaving 22 bases between them.

On this clone itself: A clone one base away is much larger, so this may be a read error. V gene TRBV7-3 combines with J gene TRBJ1-1, with TRBD1 as a possible D gene (5 bases). V was clipped by 5 bases and J by 0 bases, with 7 bases between them. The length of the CDR3 is 13 residues. Germline CDR1 reads SGHTA; CDR2 reads FQGTGA. The CDR3 DNA is TGTGCCAGCAGCCCGACAGTGAACACTGAAGCTTTCTTT. Translating gives CASSPTVNTEAFF.

This clone was seen a few times. The J gene is TRBJ1-6, the V gene TRBV5-1; D gene uncertain. The CDR3 length is 14 residues. The ends were cut back, 1 base at V and 8 bases at J, with 10 bases in the middle. The germline V gene encodes CDR1 SGHRS and CDR2 YFSETQ. The CDR3 loop reads CASSLSQDYSPLHF. The CDR3 DNA is TGCGCCAGCAGCTTGAGCCAGGATTATTCACCCCTCCACTTT.

J is TRBJ2-2 and V is TRBV6-1, with D unclear. The CDR3 contains 17 residues. V was pared by 2 bases and J by 7 bases, with 20 bases between. Germline values: CDR1 MNHNS, CDR2 SASEGT. As DNA, the CDR3 is TGTGCCAGCAGTGAATTCTCGGCTAGATCGTTTAGCGGGGAGCTGTTTTTT. Its protein product is CASSEFSARSFSGELFF.

The rearrangement uses TRBV6-5 and TRBJ2-7, with D perhaps matching TRBD1 (6 bases). CDR1 MNHEY and CDR2 SVGAGI come from the germline V gene. The V and J ends lost 4 bases and 5 bases respectively, with 12 bases between them. The CDR3 is 13 residues long. The CDR3 spells CASSWGPQNEQYF. The CDR3, as DNA: TGTGCCAGCAGTTGGGGGCCCCAGAACGAGCAGTACTTC.

The chain combines TRBV19 with TRBJ1-1; 9 bases line up with TRBD1. The CDR3 runs 14 residues. Looked up from germline, CDR1 is LNHDA and CDR2 is SQIVND (reference sequence). V trimming: 5 bases; J trimming: 5 bases; junction bases outside the gene matches: 6. In DNA, the CDR3 is TGTGCCAGTAGTGTAACAGGGGGCGCGACTGAAGCTTTCTTT. Protein product: CASSVTGGATEAFF.

The chain carries TRBV29-1 and TRBJ2-5, with TRBD1 matching over 10 bases. V shed 2 bases and J 5 bases; nucleotides not matched to a gene: 8. Germline V lookup: CDR1 SQVTM, CDR2 ANQGSEA. The CDR3 is 15 residues long. The CDR3 DNA reads as TGCAGCGTTGAAATAGGGACAGGGGTCTGGGAGACCCAGTACTTC. Residues: CSVEIGTGVWETQYF.

The chain is built from TRBV5-4 and TRBJ2-3; 11 nucleotides line up with TRBD2. Germline assignment: CDR1 SGHNT and CDR2 YYREEE (reference sequence). J lost 2 bases, V lost 3 bases, and 5 bases had no gene match. The CDR3 spans 16 residues. CDR3 DNA: TGTGCCAGCAGCTCACTAGCGGGGGTCACCACAGATACGCAGTATTTT. Residues: CASSSLAGVTTDTQYF.

The chain joins TRBV19 to TRBJ1-2, with TRBD1 matching over 9 bases. Germline-derived CDR1 and CDR2 are LNHDA and SQIVND (reference sequence). V was clipped by 1 base and J by 7 bases; unmatched bases: 7. This CDR3 is built from 15 residues. In nucleotides, the CDR3 is TGTGCCAGTAGTATAGTAGGGACAGGGAAGCGTGGCTACACCTTC. As protein: CASSIVGTGKRGYTF.

The V call is TRBV5-1, the J call TRBJ2-7; D may be TRBD1 (6 bases). Germline V gene lookup returns CDR1 SGHRS and CDR2 YFSETQ. The CDR3 has 16 residues. Deletions cut 4 bases from V and 0 bases from J, with 17 bases between. The CDR3 sequence: CASSPNVVTGSYEQYF. CDR3 nucleotide sequence: TGCGCCAGCAGCCCGAATGTTGTGACAGGCTCCTACGAGCAGTACTTC.

This clone has a handful of counts. CDR3 coding DNA: TGTGCCAGTAGTATCACCGGGACAGAAAAACTGTTTTTT. Amino acids: CASSITGTEKLFF. The chain combines TRBV19 with TRBJ1-4, with TRBD1 as a possible D gene (6 bases). Trimming removed 3 bases from V and 8 bases from J, with 10 bases in between. The CDR3 spans 13 residues. CDR1 is LNHDA, CDR2 SQIVND, per germline (reference sequence).

By frequency in the sample, this clone is medium-sized. The genes are TRBV7-6 and TRBJ1-6; the D is unclear. This CDR3 is built from 16 residues. V shed 5 bases and J shed 6 bases, with 17 bases lying between them. CDR1 and CDR2 from the germline V gene are SGHVS and FNYEAQ. CDR3 residues: CASSPLSRGTNSPLHF. For the CDR3, the DNA is TGTGCCAGCAGCCCATTGAGCCGGGGTACTAATTCACCCCTCCACTTT.

The rearrangement links TRBV2 to TRBJ2-7; D unclear. The length of the CDR3 is 11 residues. V dropped 5 bases and J dropped 4 bases, with 6 bases sitting between them. Germline V gene lookup returns CDR1 SNHLY and CDR2 FYNNEI. The CDR3 is CASSPGYEQYF. As DNA, the CDR3 is TGTGCCAGCAGTCCCGGTTACGAGCAGTACTTC.

This chain links TRBV7-8 with TRBJ1-5; D is perhaps TRBD1 (5 bases). Germline V gene sequence: CDR1 SGHVS, CDR2 FQNEAQ. The V end was cut by 1 base, the J end by 7 bases, with 14 bases between. The CDR3 consists of 15 residues. The CDR3 DNA follows: TGTGCCAGCAGCTTAGGGACGACAGCTTCCCAGCCCCAGCATTTT. It translates to CASSLGTTASQPQHF.

The chain is built from TRBV7-3 and TRBJ1-5; D not certain. The germline V gene has CDR1 SGHTA and CDR2 FQGTGA. V lost 5 bases, J lost 10 bases, and 15 bases lay in between. The CDR3 covers 13 residues. This CDR3 reads CASSTDRAGPQHF. The CDR3 region has the DNA TGTGCCAGCAGCACGGACCGAGCGGGTCCCCAGCATTTT.

V gene TRBV7-9 combines with J gene TRBJ1-6; the D is unclear. V was cut by 2 bases and J by 5 bases, with 7 bases left in between. This CDR3 is built from 14 residues. CDR1 and CDR2 from the germline V gene are SEHNR and FQNEAQ (reference sequence). CDR3 sequence: CASSLLQDNSPLHF. CDR3 bases: TGTGCCAGCAGCTTACTCCAGGATAATTCACCCCTCCACTTT.

CDR3 protein: CASSHRRTAVGNTIYF. As DNA, the CDR3 is TGTGCCAGCAGCCACCGCAGGACAGCGGTGGGAAACACCATATATTTT. The V call is TRBV4-2, the J call TRBJ1-3; a weak D match, TRBD1 (6 bases). Germline CDR1 reads LGHNA; CDR2 reads YNFKEQ. V lost 3 bases, J lost 4 bases, and 16 bases lay in between. The CDR3 runs to 16 residues.

This chain joins TRBV19 and TRBJ1-2, with 9 nucleotides matching TRBD1. CDR3 length: 14 amino acids. V dropped 4 bases and J dropped 10; count of bases not matched to a gene: 10. CDR1 is LNHDA and CDR2 is SQIVND in the germline V gene (reference sequence). CDR3 loop: CASSKTAGQGHYTF. CDR3 in DNA: TGTGCCAGTAGTAAAACTGCCGGACAGGGGCACTACACCTTC.

The chain couples TRBV18 to TRBJ1-1, with TRBD1 as a possible D gene (6 bases). This CDR3 contains 13 residues. In germline, CDR1 is KGHSH, CDR2 LQKENI. V lost 3 bases to trimming and J lost 6 bases, with 11 bases between them. This CDR3 is CASSPGTTPEAFF. The CDR3, as DNA: TGTGCCAGCTCACCTGGGACAACACCTGAAGCTTTCTTT.

The V and J genes are TRBV11-2 and TRBJ1-4; D is unresolved. V was trimmed by 1 base and J by 5 bases, leaving 11 bases between them. Germline-derived CDR1 and CDR2 are SGHAT and FQNNGV. The CDR3 length is 15 residues. The chain's CDR3 is CASSLGELGNEKLFF. The CDR3 coding sequence is TGTGCCAGCAGCTTAGGAGAATTGGGCAATGAAAAACTGTTTTTT.